The sequence of this TCR beta chain was determined in a study of blood T cells in healthy people across ages. General observations from the study: With unsorted PBMCs, a conclusive comparison of naive versus antigen-experienced cells was not possible.

A second about 6 to 12 cycle PCR used barcoded and J-beta primers. Via MiXCR, TCRdb re-called the 5' RACE reads, giving one row per CDR3 protein. This table has approximately 850,000 distinct CDR3 sequences, roughly 44% appearing once. Note on this clonotype: Antigen: not known.

Collection of roughly 9.8 milliliters of peripheral blood was performed for each donor. CDR1 and CDR2 from the germline V gene are ENHRY and SYGVKD. Trimming pared 3 bases from V and 2 bases from J, leaving 7 bases between. The CDR3 loop spans 13 amino acids. This chain links TRBV10-3 with TRBJ1-2; possibly TRBD1 for D (5 bases). The receptor was derived from a man in his 60s in good health. The sequencing sample was made of blood. The CDR3 DNA reads as TGTGCCATCAGTGACTCAGGGAACTATGGCTACACCTTC. Protein product: CAISDSGNYGYTF.